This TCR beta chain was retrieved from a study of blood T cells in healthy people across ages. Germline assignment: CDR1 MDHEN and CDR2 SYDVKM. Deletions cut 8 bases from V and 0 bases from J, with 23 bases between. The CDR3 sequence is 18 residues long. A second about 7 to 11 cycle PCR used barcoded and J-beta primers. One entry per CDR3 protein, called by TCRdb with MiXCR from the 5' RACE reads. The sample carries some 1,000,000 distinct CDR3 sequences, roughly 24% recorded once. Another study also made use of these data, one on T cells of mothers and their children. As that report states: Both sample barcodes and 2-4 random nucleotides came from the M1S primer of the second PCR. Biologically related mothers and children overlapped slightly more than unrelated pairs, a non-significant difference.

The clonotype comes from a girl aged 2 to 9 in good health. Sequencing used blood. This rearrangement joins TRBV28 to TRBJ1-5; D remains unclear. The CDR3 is CASASEGYSLYSNQPQHF. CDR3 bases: TGTGCCAGCGCTAGCGAAGGCTACAGCCTATATAGCAATCAGCCCCAGCATTTT.